The 30 T cell receptor beta chains given below trace back to one sample, sequenced in a study of blood T cell repertoires in COVID-19. TCRdb keeps only in-frame clones here, not all; method: immunoSEQ multiplex PCR. The sample carries roughly 240,000 clones, approximately 88% recorded once. The specimen sequenced was PBMCs or T cells enriched from blood (not recorded which). Every receptor here comes from a woman in her 30s with acute COVID-19.

V gene TRBV14 combines with J gene TRBJ1-4, with D perhaps matching TRBD1 (5 bases). Germline values: CDR1 SGHDN, CDR2 FVKESK. Trimming stripped 2 bases from V and 5 bases from J, with 15 bases between. The length of the CDR3 is 16 residues. The CDR3 reads CASSQLVRAPNEKLFF. In DNA, the CDR3 is TGTGCCAGCAGCCAATTGGTCAGGGCACCAAATGAAAAACTGTTTTTT.

This clone was seen a few times. The chain recombines TRBV15 with TRBJ1-4; a possible D gene is TRBD1 (5 bases). V was clipped by 5 bases and J by 4 bases, with 11 bases between them. Germline V gives CDR1 LNHNV, CDR2 YYDKDF (reference sequence). The length of the CDR3 is 14 residues. CDR3 region: CATSHRSLNEKLFF. The CDR3, as DNA: TGTGCCACCAGCCACAGGTCCCTTAATGAAAAACTGTTTTTT.

The V and J genes are TRBV5-6 and TRBJ2-5; D not certain. V dropped 3 bases and J dropped 0 bases, with 3 bases sitting between them. The CDR3 sequence is 12 residues long. Germline V gives CDR1 SGHDT, CDR2 YYEEEE. In nucleotides, the CDR3 is TGTGCCAGCAGCTCGTACCAAGAGACCCAGTACTTC. Translated: CASSSYQETQYF.

The CDR3 sequence is CASSQLRTGEPSYGYTF. CDR3 sequence (DNA): TGCGCCAGCAGCCAACTAAGGACAGGGGAACCCTCCTATGGCTACACCTTC. V is TRBV4-1 and J is TRBJ1-2; TRBD1 matches 9 bases. This CDR3 spans 17 amino acids. J was trimmed by 4 bases and V by 2 bases; bases with no gene match: 11. Looked up from germline, CDR1 is MGHRA and CDR2 is YSYEKL.

V usage is TRBV11-2 and J usage is TRBJ1-6; 8 bases align to TRBD1. This CDR3 contains 17 residues. Germline V gene data show CDR1 as SGHAT and CDR2 as FQNNGV. J lost 5 bases, V lost 5 bases, and 11 bases had no gene match. CDR3 sequence: CASSPGAGGLNNSPLHF. The CDR3 DNA sequence: TGTGCCAGCAGCCCCGGGGCAGGGGGCCTTAATAATTCACCCCTCCACTTT.

The gene calls are TRBV12-5 and TRBJ2-3, with 7 bases matching TRBD1. V shed 6 bases, J shed 2 bases, and the junction held 8 bases outside the gene matches. This CDR3 is 15 amino acids long. The V gene's germline CDR1 is LGHNT and CDR2 FRNRAP. The CDR3 region is CASGAGTALTDTQYF. CDR3 nucleotide sequence: TGTGCTAGTGGGGCCGGGACAGCTCTCACAGATACGCAGTATTTT.

The chain employs TRBV5-1 and TRBJ2-1, with 10 positions matching TRBD2. The CDR3 consists of 16 residues. The trim removed 0 bases at V and 8 bases at J, leaving 8 bases unmatched. From germline, CDR1 is SGHRS and CDR2 YFSETQ. Here the CDR3 DNA reads TGCGCCAGCAGCTTGGCTTTGGCTAGCGGGGGCTATGAGCAGTTCTTC. Amino acids: CASSLALASGGYEQFF.

The V call is TRBV4-3, the J call TRBJ1-2; TRBD1 agrees at 7 bases. The V and J ends lost 4 bases and 8 bases, in that order; junction bases with no gene match: 10. Looked up from germline, CDR1 is LGHNA and CDR2 is YSLEER. CDR3 length: 14 amino acids. CDR3: CASSPSKGARGYTF. CDR3 coding DNA: TGCGCCAGCAGCCCGAGTAAGGGGGCACGGGGCTACACCTTC.

This clone occurred a few times. This chain connects TRBV2 to TRBJ1-2; the D gene is possibly TRBD1 (5 bases). The CDR3 loop spans 13 amino acids. Between the trimmed V and J ends, which lost 3 bases and 6 bases, there was a span of 11 bases. CDR1 and CDR2 (germline): SNHLY, FYNNEI. The CDR3 DNA follows: TGTGCCAGCAGTGATGGGGGACTTGATGGCTACACCTTC. This translates into CASSDGGLDGYTF.

This chain uses TRBV12-5 with TRBJ2-2, with 8 bases identical to TRBD1. Trimming cost V 0 bases and J 2 bases; bases outside gene matches: 5. The germline V gene encodes CDR1 LGHNT and CDR2 FRNRAP. This CDR3 is built from 17 residues. DNA of the CDR3: TGTGCTAGTGGTTTGGTCTCGACAGGGGACAACACCGGGGAGCTGTTTTTT. Amino acids: CASGLVSTGDNTGELFF.

The rearrangement uses TRBV5-1 and TRBJ2-5; 9 bases fit TRBD1. Germline V lookup: CDR1 SGHRS, CDR2 YFSETQ. V was clipped by 0 bases and J by 4 bases; unmatched bases: 1. This CDR3 region has 14 residues. DNA of the CDR3: TGCGCCAGCAGCTTGGCGGGACAGGGAGAGACCCAGTACTTC. Residues: CASSLAGQGETQYF. Filled out from reference TRBV5-1 and TRBJ2-5, the complete variable domain reads KAGVTQTPRYLIKTRGQQVTLSCSPISGHRSVSWYQQTPGQGLQFLFEYFSETQRNKGNFPGRFSGRQFSNSRSEMNVSTLELGDSALYLCASSLAGQGETQYFGPGTRLLVL.

The chain employs TRBV7-9 and TRBJ1-1; D perhaps matches TRBD1 (5 bases). The CDR3 contains 15 residues. The germline CDR1 and CDR2 sequences are SEHNR and FQNEAQ (reference sequence). V lost 2 bases and J 3 bases, leaving 13 bases between the germline ends. The CDR3: CASSLPNRPYTEAFF. CDR3 bases: TGTGCCAGCAGCTTACCTAACAGGCCATACACTGAAGCTTTCTTT.

J is TRBJ1-3 and V is TRBV12-3 or TRBV12-4; the D is unclear. V shed 2 bases and J shed 8 bases, with 10 bases lying between them. CDR3 size: 13 residues. The CDR3 sequence is CASSLLAEDTIYF. CDR3 bases: TGTGCCAGCAGTTTACTGGCTGAGGACACCATATATTTT.

V is TRBV23-1 and J is TRBJ1-1; D gene unclear. TRBV23-1 is annotated as an ORF whose role is uncertain. V lost 7 bases, J lost 0 bases, and 9 bases lay in between. The CDR3 spans 13 residues. CDR3 residues: CASTLQLNTEAFF. DNA of the CDR3: TGCGCCAGCACTCTACAGTTGAACACTGAAGCTTTCTTT.

The genes are TRBV27 and TRBJ2-3, with a tentative D call TRBD1 (6 bases). Germline CDR1 and CDR2: MNHEY and SMNVEV (reference sequence). The CDR3 length is 15 residues. Trimming stripped 3 bases from V and 1 base from J, with 11 bases between. The CDR3 DNA is TGTGCCAGCAGTTTCGCAGGGGACGGCACAGATACGCAGTATTTT. This gives the protein CASSFAGDGTDTQYF.

V and J are TRBV5-1 and TRBJ1-5, with 7 bases aligning to TRBD1. The trim removed 0 bases at V and 4 bases at J, leaving 4 bases unmatched. CDR3 size: 15 residues. Per germline, CDR1 SGHRS and CDR2 YFSETQ. The CDR3 region is CASSLGAGGNQPQHF. The CDR3 region has the DNA TGCGCCAGCAGCTTGGGGGCAGGGGGTAATCAGCCCCAGCATTTT. Looking up the rest from reference TRBV5-1 and TRBJ1-5 gives the full variable domain: KAGVTQTPRYLIKTRGQQVTLSCSPISGHRSVSWYQQTPGQGLQFLFEYFSETQRNKGNFPGRFSGRQFSNSRSEMNVSTLELGDSALYLCASSLGAGGNQPQHFGDGTRLSIL.

The chain joins TRBV7-2 to TRBJ2-1; D call uncertain. CDR3 length equals 14 residues. Germline V gene lookup returns CDR1 SGHTA and CDR2 FQGNSA. V lost 3 bases to trimming and J lost 3 bases, with 9 bases between them. The CDR3: CASSFVPSYNEQFF. In DNA form, the CDR3 reads TGTGCCAGCAGCTTCGTACCCAGCTACAATGAGCAGTTCTTC.

V usage is TRBV30 and J usage is TRBJ2-5, with D unresolved. Trimming removed 1 base from V and 2 bases from J, with 8 bases in between. This CDR3 contains 13 residues. CDR1 GTSNPN and CDR2 SVGIG come from the germline V gene (reference sequence). The CDR3 DNA reads TGTGCCTGGAGTGCGTACCTACAAGAGACCCAGTACTTC. Translation gives CAWSAYLQETQYF.

The chain has TRBV29-1 and TRBJ2-1, with TRBD2 matching over 12 bases. Germline-derived CDR1 and CDR2 are SQVTM and ANQGSEA. The CDR3 length is 17 residues. The V segment lost 6 bases and the J segment 2 bases; nucleotides outside the gene matches: 11. CDR3 nucleotide sequence: TGCAGCGTCAGGCCGATTCCTAGCGGGGGGGCCTACAATGAGCAGTTCTTC. As protein: CSVRPIPSGGAYNEQFF.

In the case of this clone: In the same sample, other DNA sequences code for this CDR3. J is TRBJ2-5 and V is TRBV12-3 or TRBV12-4; tentatively, D is TRBD1 (5 bases). The V end lost 1 base, the J end lost 2 bases, and 5 bases lay between the germline ends. The CDR3 loop spans 13 amino acids. The CDR3 sequence: CASSLGTQETQYF. CDR3 coding DNA: TGTGCCAGCAGTTTAGGGACACAAGAGACCCAGTACTTC.

The chain is built from TRBV7-6 and TRBJ1-4, with TRBD1 matching over 7 bases. V lost 1 base to trimming and J lost 0 bases; unmatched junction nucleotides: 5. The CDR3 spans 17 residues. Germline CDR1 SGHVS, CDR2 FNYEAQ. CDR3 sequence reads: CASSLDGQAATNEKLFF. Here the CDR3 DNA reads TGTGCCAGCAGCTTAGATGGACAGGCAGCAACTAATGAAAAACTGTTTTTT.

This chain links TRBV6-2 or TRBV6-3 with TRBJ2-5; no definite D call. This CDR3 is built from 15 residues. The germline V and J ends were trimmed by 0 bases and 1 base, with 9 bases remaining between them. The germline V gene has CDR1 MNHEY and CDR2 SVGEGT. This CDR3 is CASSYSRNFQETQYF. As DNA, the CDR3 is TGTGCCAGCAGTTACTCGAGGAACTTCCAAGAGACCCAGTACTTC.

This rearrangement joins TRBV9 to TRBJ2-5, with 9 bases fitting TRBD2. Germline assignment: CDR1 SGDLS and CDR2 YYNGEE. This CDR3 is 16 amino acids long. Losses at the gene ends were 3 bases for V and 4 bases for J; bases not matched to a gene: 10. This chain's CDR3 is CASSALEGSGGETQYF. CDR3 nucleotide sequence: TGTGCCAGCAGCGCCCTGGAGGGTAGCGGGGGAGAGACCCAGTACTTC.

This sequence joins TRBV11-3 and TRBJ2-1; 11 bases fit TRBD1. The germline V gene encodes CDR1 SGHNT and CDR2 YENEEA. This CDR3 region has 16 residues. Trimming took 0 bases from V and 6 from J; bases not matched to a gene: 4. CDR3 protein: CASSLDGQGARNEQFF. The CDR3 DNA sequence: TGTGCCAGCAGCTTAGATGGACAGGGGGCGCGCAATGAGCAGTTCTTC.

This clone was observed once. This chain links TRBV7-6 with TRBJ2-5; weak D call: TRBD1 (5 bases). Germline CDR1 SGHVS, CDR2 FNYEAQ. The CDR3 totals 15 residues. V was shortened by 0 bases and J by 3 bases, with 11 bases between the two germline ends. The CDR3 DNA follows: TGTGCCAGCAGCTTAGCGCTAAGGGGTGAAGAGACCCAGTACTTC. Amino acid sequence: CASSLALRGEETQYF.

J is TRBJ1-2 and V is TRBV6-6, with TRBD1 identical over 10 bases. V lost 4 bases to trimming and J lost 6 bases; unmatched junction nucleotides: 5. Germline V CDR1 and CDR2: MNHNY, SVGAGI (reference sequence). This CDR3 is 14 amino acids long. DNA of the CDR3: TGTGCCAGCAGTTCTGGGACAGGGGTTAATGGCTACACCTTC. This translates into CASSSGTGVNGYTF.

The V call is TRBV2, the J call TRBJ1-1; 7 bases are shared with TRBD1. CDR3 length equals 11 residues. The V gene's germline CDR1 is SNHLY and CDR2 FYNNEI. Unmatched junction bases numbered 4, after V lost 8 bases and J lost 7 bases. CDR3 nucleotide sequence: TGTGCCAGCGCCGACAGGGATGAAGCTTTCTTT. Its translation: CASADRDEAFF.

This chain links TRBV24-1 with TRBJ2-2; TRBD1 matches at 10 bases. This CDR3 comprises 16 residues. Germline-derived CDR1 and CDR2 are KGHDR and SFDVKD. The trim removed 4 bases at V and 4 bases at J, leaving 5 bases unmatched. The CDR3 DNA reads as TGTGCCACCAGTGAAAGACAGGGGGCGGGCACCGGGGAGCTGTTTTTT. Its protein is CATSERQGAGTGELFF.

The J gene is TRBJ2-7, the V gene TRBV19; a possible D gene is TRBD1 (6 bases). Trimming left V 2 bases short and J 1 base short, with 15 bases between. The V gene's germline CDR1 is LNHDA and CDR2 SQIVND (reference sequence). The CDR3 sequence is 16 residues long. In DNA form, the CDR3 reads TGTGCCAGTAGTATATCCGGGACAAGGGCGTCCTACGAGCAGTACTTC. Its translation is CASSISGTRASYEQYF.

The V gene is TRBV5-4, the J gene TRBJ2-3; 11 positions match TRBD2. In germline, CDR1 is SGHNT, CDR2 YYREEE (reference sequence). CDR3 size: 16 residues. Germline trimming cut 5 bases from V and 1 base from J; bases unmatched to any gene: 6. The DNA of the CDR3 is TGTGCCAGCAGTCATAAACTAGCGGGGGGCACAGATACGCAGTATTTT. This sequence encodes CASSHKLAGGTDTQYF.